Below, 2 T cell receptor beta chains from the same sample are listed, as sequenced in a study of blood T cell repertoires in COVID-19. Produced via immunoSEQ multiplex PCR; TCRdb's table is partial and in-frame only. The sample has about 51,000 clones, roughly 86% seen once. The source material was peripheral blood. All receptors come from a man older than 75 with active COVID-19.

This chain joins TRBV15 and TRBJ1-5; a weak D match, TRBD1 (5 bases). V gave up 1 base and J gave up 4 bases, with 8 bases separating them. Germline CDR1 reads LNHNV; CDR2 reads YYDKDF (reference sequence). This CDR3 has 14 residues. CDR3 amino acids: CATSRVDSNQPQHF. As DNA, the CDR3 is TGTGCCACCAGCAGAGTTGACAGTAATCAGCCCCAGCATTTT.

The V and J genes are TRBV30 and TRBJ2-3; 7 bases line up with TRBD2. V dropped 0 bases and J dropped 9; count of bases not matched to a gene: 3. CDR1 and CDR2 from the germline V gene are GTSNPN and SVGIG (reference sequence). The CDR3 sequence is 12 residues long. Here the CDR3 DNA reads TGTGCCTGGAGTGTAGCGGGGACGACGCAGTATTTT. This encodes CAWSVAGTTQYF.